What follows is one T cell receptor (beta chain) and its context. This entry is derived from a study of blood T cell repertoires in COVID-19. Across the whole study: COVID-19 samples from acute and convalescent phases originated in the United States, Italy and Spain. From T cells, B-cell-depleted T cells, or PBMCs came the material, which was cDNA or gDNA.

The method was immunoSEQ multiplex PCR; TCRdb's version includes in-frame clones alone and lacks a portion of them. The sample records around 200,000 clones, around nine tenths being singletons. The TCR originated in a woman aged 18-29 years who had recovered from COVID-19. What was sequenced was peripheral blood.

CDR3 in DNA: TGTGCCAGCAGCTCGACTAGCGCCACTCGCACGAACACCGGGGAGCTGTTTTTT. Translating it yields CASSSTSATRTNTGELFF. This chain uses TRBV5-5 with TRBJ2-2, with 8 positions matching TRBD2. The J segment lost 0 bases and the V segment lost 3 bases, leaving 10 bases of the junction unmatched. Germline CDR1 and CDR2: SGHKS and YYEKEE (reference sequence). CDR3 size: 18 residues. The complete variable domain, with remaining parts taken from reference TRBV5-5 and TRBJ2-2, reads DAGVTQSPTHLIKTRGQQVTLRCSPISGHKSVSWYQQVLGQGPQFIFQYYEKEERGRGNFPDRFSARQFPNYSSELNVNALLLGDSALYLCASSSTSATRTNTGELFFGEGSRLTVL.